The sequence of this T cell receptor (beta chain) was determined in a study of shared clonotypes between healthy human individuals. Study as a whole: Each donor contributed plates that comprised three CD4 naive, three CD4 memory, two CD8 naive and one CD8 memory.

Sequencing was performed with immunoSEQ multiplex PCR; in TCRdb, only in-frame clones are kept and a portion is missing. The profile shows nearly 1 million clones, 76% of them singletons. Comments on this clone: The same CDR3 can be traced to other DNA sequences in this sample.

V was clipped by 3 bases and J by 4 bases, with 6 bases between them. Germline values: CDR1 DFQATT, CDR2 SNEGSKA (reference sequence). This CDR3 region has 11 residues. Sequencing was performed on memory CD4+ T cells sorted from blood. Subset in this sample: CD45RA-negative fraction. The receptor was derived from a man between 18 and 35 years old in good health. The chain joins TRBV20-1 to TRBJ1-1, with D possibly matching TRBD1 (5 bases). In DNA, the CDR3 is TGCAGTGCTAGCGGGGGCACTGAAGCTTTCTTT. Translated, it gives CSASGGTEAFF.